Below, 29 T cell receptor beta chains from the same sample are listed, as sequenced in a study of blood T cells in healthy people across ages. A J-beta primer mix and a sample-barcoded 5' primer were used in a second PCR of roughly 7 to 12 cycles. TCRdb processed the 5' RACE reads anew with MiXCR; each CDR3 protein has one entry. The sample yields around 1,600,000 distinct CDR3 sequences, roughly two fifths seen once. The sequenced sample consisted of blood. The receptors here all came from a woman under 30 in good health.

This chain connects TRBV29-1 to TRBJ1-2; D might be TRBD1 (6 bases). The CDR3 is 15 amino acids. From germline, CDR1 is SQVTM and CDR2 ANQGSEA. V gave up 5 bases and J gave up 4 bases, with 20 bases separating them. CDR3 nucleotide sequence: TGCAGCGTTTTTGTCCAGGGGCTGGGGATCTATGGCTACACCTTC. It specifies CSVFVQGLGIYGYTF.

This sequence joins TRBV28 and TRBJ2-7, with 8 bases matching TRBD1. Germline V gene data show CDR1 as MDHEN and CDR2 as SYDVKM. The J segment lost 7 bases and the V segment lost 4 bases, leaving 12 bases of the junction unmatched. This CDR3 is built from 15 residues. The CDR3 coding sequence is TGTGCCAGCAGTTCCCCCGCCCAGGGGGCTTGGGAGCAGTACTTC. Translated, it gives CASSSPAQGAWEQYF.

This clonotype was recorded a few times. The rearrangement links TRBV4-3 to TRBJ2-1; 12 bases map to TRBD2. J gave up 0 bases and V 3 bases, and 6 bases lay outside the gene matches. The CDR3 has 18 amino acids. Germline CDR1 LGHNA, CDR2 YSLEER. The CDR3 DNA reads TGCGCCAGCAGCCAGGGGACTAGCGGGCAAAGCTCCTACAATGAGCAGTTCTTC. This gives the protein CASSQGTSGQSSYNEQFF.

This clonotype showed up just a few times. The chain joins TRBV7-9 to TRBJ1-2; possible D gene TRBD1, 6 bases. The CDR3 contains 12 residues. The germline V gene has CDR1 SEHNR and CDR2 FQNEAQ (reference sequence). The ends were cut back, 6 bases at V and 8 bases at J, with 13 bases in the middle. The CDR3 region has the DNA TGTGCCAGCAGAAAAAGGGGGAGCGGCTACACCTTC. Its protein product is CASRKRGSGYTF.

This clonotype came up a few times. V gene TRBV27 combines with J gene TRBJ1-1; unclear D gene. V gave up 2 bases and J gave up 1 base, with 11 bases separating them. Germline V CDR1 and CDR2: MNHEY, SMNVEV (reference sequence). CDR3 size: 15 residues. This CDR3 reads CASSLVSGGNTEAFF. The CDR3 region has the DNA TGTGCCAGCAGTTTAGTGTCTGGAGGGAACACTGAAGCTTTCTTT.

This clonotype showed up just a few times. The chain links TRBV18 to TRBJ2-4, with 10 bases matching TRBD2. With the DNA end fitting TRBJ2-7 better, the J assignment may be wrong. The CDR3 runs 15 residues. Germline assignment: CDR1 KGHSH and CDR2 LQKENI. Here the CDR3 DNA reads TGTGCCAGCTCACCCGCGGGACTAGCGATCTCCGAGCAGTACTTC. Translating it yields CASSPAGLAISEQYF.

The DNA of the CDR3 is TGCAGTGCTATGTCAGGGACAGGGAAACACAATGAGCAGTACTTC. Translating it yields CSAMSGTGKHNEQYF. The gene calls are TRBV20-1 and TRBJ2-7, with TRBD1 matching 9 bases. The CDR3 runs 15 residues. The germline V gene encodes CDR1 DFQATT and CDR2 SNEGSKA (reference sequence). After removal of 4 bases from V and 7 bases from J, the junction contained 14 bases not matched to a gene.

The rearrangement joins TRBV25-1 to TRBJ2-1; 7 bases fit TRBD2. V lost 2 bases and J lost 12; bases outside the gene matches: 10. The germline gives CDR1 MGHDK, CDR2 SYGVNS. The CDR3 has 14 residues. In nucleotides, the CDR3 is TGTGCCAGCAGTGAAAGATTAATAACTAGCGCGCAGTTCTTC. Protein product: CASSERLITSAQFF.

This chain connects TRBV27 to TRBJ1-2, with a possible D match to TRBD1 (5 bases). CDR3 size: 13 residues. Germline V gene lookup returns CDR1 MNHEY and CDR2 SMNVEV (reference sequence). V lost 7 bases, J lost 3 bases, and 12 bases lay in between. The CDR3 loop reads CASKPDIYYGYTF. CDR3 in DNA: TGTGCCAGCAAACCGGACATATACTATGGCTACACCTTC.

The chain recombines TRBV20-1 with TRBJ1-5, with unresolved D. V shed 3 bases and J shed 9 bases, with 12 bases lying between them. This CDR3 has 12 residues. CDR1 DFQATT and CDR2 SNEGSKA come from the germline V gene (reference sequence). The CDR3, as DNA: TGCAGTGCTAGCTCTGGGGTTCGGCCCCAGCATTTT. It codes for CSASSGVRPQHF.

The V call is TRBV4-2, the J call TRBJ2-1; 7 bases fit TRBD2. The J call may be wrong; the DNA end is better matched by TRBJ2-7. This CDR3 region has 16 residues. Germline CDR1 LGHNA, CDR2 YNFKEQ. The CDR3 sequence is CASSQAATSSYNEQYF. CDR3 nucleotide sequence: TGTGCCAGCAGCCAAGCCGCGACTAGCTCCTACAATGAGCAGTACTTC.

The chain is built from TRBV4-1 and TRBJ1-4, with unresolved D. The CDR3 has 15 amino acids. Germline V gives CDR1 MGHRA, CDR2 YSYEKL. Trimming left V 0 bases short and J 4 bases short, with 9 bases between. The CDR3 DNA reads TGCGCCAGCAGCCAAGATCCGCAGTATAATGAAAAACTGTTTTTT. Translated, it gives CASSQDPQYNEKLFF.

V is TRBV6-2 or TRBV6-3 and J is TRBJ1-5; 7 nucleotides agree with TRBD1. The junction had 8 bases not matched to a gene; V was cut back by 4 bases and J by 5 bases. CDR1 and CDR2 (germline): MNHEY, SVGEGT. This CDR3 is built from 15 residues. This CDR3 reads CASSFRDSTYQPQHF. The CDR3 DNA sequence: TGTGCCAGCAGTTTCCGGGACAGCACCTATCAGCCCCAGCATTTT.

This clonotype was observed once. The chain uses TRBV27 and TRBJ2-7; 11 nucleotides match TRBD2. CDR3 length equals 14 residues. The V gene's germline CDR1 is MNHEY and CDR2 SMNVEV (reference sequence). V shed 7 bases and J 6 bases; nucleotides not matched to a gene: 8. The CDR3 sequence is CASNKLAGESEQYF. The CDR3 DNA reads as TGTGCCAGCAACAAACTAGCGGGAGAAAGCGAGCAGTACTTC.

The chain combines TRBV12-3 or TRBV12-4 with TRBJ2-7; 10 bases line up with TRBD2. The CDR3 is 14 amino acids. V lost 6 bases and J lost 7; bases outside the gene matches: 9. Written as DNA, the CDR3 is TGTGCCAGCAGCCCACCGGGACTAGCGAATGAGCAGTACTTC. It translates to CASSPPGLANEQYF.

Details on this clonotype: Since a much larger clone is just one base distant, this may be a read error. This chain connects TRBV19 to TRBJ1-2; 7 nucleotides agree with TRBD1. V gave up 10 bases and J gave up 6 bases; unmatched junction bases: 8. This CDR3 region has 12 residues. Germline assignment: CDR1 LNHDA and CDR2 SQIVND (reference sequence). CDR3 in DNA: TGTGCCACCACCCACAGGGGCCATGGCTACACCTTC. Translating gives CATTHRGHGYTF.

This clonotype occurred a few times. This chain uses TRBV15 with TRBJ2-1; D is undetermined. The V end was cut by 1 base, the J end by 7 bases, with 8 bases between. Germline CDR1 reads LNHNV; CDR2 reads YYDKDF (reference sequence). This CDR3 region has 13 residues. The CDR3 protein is CATSRVLTNEQFF. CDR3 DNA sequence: TGTGCCACCAGCAGAGTATTAACGAATGAGCAGTTCTTC.

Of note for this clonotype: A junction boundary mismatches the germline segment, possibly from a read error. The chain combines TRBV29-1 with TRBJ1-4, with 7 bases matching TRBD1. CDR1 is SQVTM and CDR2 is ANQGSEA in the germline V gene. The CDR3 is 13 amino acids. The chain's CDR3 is CSDEQGTPEKLFF. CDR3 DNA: TGCAGCGATGAACAGGGGACGCCTGAAAAACTGTTTTTT.

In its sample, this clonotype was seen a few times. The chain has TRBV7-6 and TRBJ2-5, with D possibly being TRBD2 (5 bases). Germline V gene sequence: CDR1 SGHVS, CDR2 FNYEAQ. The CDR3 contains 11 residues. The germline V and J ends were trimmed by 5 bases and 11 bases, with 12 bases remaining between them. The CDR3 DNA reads TGTGCCAGCAGCGGAGGAAAAGGGCAGTACTTC. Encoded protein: CASSGGKGQYF.

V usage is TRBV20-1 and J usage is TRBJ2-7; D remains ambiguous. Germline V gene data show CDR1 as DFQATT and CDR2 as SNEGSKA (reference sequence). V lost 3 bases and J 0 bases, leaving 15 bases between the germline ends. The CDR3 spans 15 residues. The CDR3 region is CSASYTLVSSYEQYF. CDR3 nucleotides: TGCAGTGCTAGCTATACTTTGGTGAGCTCCTACGAGCAGTACTTC.

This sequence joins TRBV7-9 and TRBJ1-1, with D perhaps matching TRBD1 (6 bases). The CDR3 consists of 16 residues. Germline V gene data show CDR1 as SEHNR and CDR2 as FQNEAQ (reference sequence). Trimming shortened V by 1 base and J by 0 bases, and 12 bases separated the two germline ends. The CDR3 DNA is TGTGCCAGCAGCTTAGAAGCGGGGGCTCTGAACACTGAAGCTTTCTTT. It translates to CASSLEAGALNTEAFF.

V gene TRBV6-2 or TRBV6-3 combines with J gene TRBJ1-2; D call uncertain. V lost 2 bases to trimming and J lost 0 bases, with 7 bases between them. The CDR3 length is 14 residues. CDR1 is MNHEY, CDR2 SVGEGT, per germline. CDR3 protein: CASSYLQSNYGYTF. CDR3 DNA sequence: TGTGCCAGCAGTTACCTCCAGTCTAACTATGGCTACACCTTC.

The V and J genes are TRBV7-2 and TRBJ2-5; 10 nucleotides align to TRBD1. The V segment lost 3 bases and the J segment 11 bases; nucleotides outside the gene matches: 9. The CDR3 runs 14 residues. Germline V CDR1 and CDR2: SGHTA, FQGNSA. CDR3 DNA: TGTGCCAGCAGCTTGCGGACAGGGGGAGTTGAGCAGTACTTC. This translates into CASSLRTGGVEQYF.

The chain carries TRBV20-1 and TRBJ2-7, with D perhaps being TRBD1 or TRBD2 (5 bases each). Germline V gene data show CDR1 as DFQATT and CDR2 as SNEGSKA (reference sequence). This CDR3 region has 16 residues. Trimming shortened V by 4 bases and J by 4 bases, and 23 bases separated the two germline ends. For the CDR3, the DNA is TGCAGTGCTATGCCTCCTCTCGGGACGATTCGGTACGAGCAGTACTTC. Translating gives CSAMPPLGTIRYEQYF.

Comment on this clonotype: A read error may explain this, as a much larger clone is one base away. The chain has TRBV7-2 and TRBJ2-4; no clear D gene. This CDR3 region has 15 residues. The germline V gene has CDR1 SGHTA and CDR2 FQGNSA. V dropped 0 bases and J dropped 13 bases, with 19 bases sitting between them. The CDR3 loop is CASSLAARSSYGQYF. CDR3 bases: TGTGCCAGCAGCTTAGCGGCCAGGAGCTCCTACGGGCAGTACTTC.

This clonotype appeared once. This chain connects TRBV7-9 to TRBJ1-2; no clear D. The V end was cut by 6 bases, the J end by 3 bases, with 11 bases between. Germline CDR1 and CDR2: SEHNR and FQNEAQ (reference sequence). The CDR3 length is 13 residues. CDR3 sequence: CASSRPVHYGYTF. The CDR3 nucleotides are TGTGCCAGCAGTAGGCCTGTACACTATGGCTACACCTTC.

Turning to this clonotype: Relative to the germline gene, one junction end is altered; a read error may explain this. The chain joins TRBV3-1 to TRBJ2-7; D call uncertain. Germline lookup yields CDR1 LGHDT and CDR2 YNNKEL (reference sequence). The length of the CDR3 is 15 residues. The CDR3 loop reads CANSQDPLVRYEQYF. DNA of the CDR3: TGTGCCAACAGCCAAGACCCTCTTGTGAGGTACGAGCAGTACTTC.

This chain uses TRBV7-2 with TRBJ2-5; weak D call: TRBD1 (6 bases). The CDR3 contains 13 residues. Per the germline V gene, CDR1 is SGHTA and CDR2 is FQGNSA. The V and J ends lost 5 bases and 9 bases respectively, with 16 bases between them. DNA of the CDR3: TGTGCCAGCAGCCCGAGACCAGCAGGGGCCCAGTACTTC. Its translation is CASSPRPAGAQYF.

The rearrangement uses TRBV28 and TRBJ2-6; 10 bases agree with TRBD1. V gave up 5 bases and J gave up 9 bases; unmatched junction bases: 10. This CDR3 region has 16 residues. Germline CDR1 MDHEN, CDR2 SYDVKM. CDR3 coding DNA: TGTGCCAGCAGTCCCCGGGGGGACAGGGGATACAACGTCCTGACTTTC. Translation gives CASSPRGDRGYNVLTF.